Reported below is one T cell receptor beta chain. Antigen: not known. The sample comes from a study of OX40 agonist ivuxolimab in advanced cancers. Study in general: Head and neck, renal cell, melanoma or hepatocellular carcinoma were the cancers that dose-escalation patients had. Partial responses were achieved by three patients, of whom one had hepatocellular carcinoma and two had cutaneous melanoma. General study points: There was clonal expansion of CD4+ and CD8+ blood T cells by week 6 at 0.1 to 3.0 mg/kg. It was not determined which antigens were specifically recognized by the peripheral T cells that had undergone clonal expansion.

Repertoires were generated with immunoSEQ multiplex PCR, while TCRdb's copy carries only in-frame clones and drops some. Here the sample spans some 64,000 clones, approximately 80% being singletons. The CDR3 is 17 residues long. Germline V lookup: CDR1 SGHAT, CDR2 FQNNGV. Trimming stripped 1 base from V and 5 bases from J, with 17 bases between. The genes are TRBV11-2 and TRBJ2-2; the D is unclear. Sequences were derived from CD4+ or CD8+ T cells sorted from blood, sampled in a trial of the OX40 agonist ivuxolimab. The TCR originated in an adult with an advanced solid tumor such as melanoma, head and neck, liver or kidney cancer. This CDR3 reads CASSLGDSARRTGELFF. The CDR3 DNA is TGTGCCAGCAGCTTAGGTGACTCAGCCCGTCGTACCGGGGAGCTGTTTTTT.